The clone carrying this T cell receptor beta chain has only one observation. Antigen unknown. Different DNA sequences within this sample yield the same CDR3. The data were taken from a study of shared clonotypes between healthy human individuals. An assay was performed, and its level was deep. Profiled with immunoSEQ multiplex PCR; TCRdb holds only in-frame clones, not every one. This table holds 2.3 million or so clones, roughly 93% found once. The CDR3 runs 15 residues. CDR1 is SNHLY and CDR2 is FYNNEI in the germline V gene. The V and J ends lost 5 bases and 3 bases, in that order; junction bases with no gene match: 4. The study drew all its donors from Caucasian adults living in Nashville, Tennessee. Study findings and constraints: Rarefaction curves obtained for sorted subsets showed sequencing incomplete despite large depth. Naive subsets generally had larger estimated richness than memory subsets.

This TCR came from a young man in good health. Some clones in this sample may be carry-over from other donors' samples. The chain has TRBV2 and TRBJ2-7; the match to TRBD2 covers 13 bases. The sequenced sample consisted of naive CD4+ T cells from PBMCs. Subset specified: CD45RA+ positively selected. CDR3 sequence: CASSLGLAGVYEQYF. CDR3 sequence (DNA): TGTGCCAGCAGTCTCGGACTAGCGGGAGTCTACGAGCAGTACTTC.